This paragraph reports one T cell receptor beta chain. V was pared by 2 bases and J by 5 bases, with 4 bases of the junction left unmatched. The germline V gene has CDR1 MNHEY and CDR2 SMNVEV (reference sequence). The CDR3 has 14 residues. This sample was taken from a study of cytomegalovirus exposure and HLA in healthy donors. PCR was performed using 60 Vbeta and 13 Jbeta primers. This table comes from immunoSEQ multiplex PCR, and its TCRdb copy is limited to in-frame clones, with some not included. This sample has some 100,000 clones, with about 75% found just once. The V gene is TRBV27, the J gene TRBJ2-7; 9 bases match TRBD1. Material: PBMCs. The TCR was taken from a woman in her late teens or twenties in good health and CMV-seropositive. The CDR3 reads CASSLGTGSHEQYF. In DNA, the CDR3 is TGTGCCAGCAGTTTAGGGACAGGGTCCCACGAGCAGTACTTC.